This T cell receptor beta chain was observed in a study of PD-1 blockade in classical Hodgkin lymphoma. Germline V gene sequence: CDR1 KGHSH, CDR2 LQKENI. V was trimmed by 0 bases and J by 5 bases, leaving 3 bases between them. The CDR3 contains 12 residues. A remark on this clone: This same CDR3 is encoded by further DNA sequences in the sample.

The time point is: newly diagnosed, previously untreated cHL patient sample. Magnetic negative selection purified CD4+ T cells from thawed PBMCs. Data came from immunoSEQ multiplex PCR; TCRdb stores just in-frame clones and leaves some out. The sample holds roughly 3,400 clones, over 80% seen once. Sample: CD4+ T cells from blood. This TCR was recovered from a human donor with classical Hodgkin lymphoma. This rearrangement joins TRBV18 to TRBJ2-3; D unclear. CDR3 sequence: CASSPPGDTQYF. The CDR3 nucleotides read TGTGCCAGCTCACCACCGGGAGATACGCAGTATTTT. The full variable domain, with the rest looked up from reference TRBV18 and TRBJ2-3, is NAGVMQNPRHLVRRRGQEARLRCSPMKGHSHVYWYRQLPEEGLKFMVYLQKENIIDESGMPKERFSAEFPKEGPSILRIQQVVRGDSAAYFCASSPPGDTQYFGPGTRLTVL.